One sample yielded the 14 T cell receptor beta chains listed below, sequenced in a study of blood T cell repertoires in COVID-19. The table came from immunoSEQ multiplex PCR; TCRdb's copy has only in-frame clones and leaves some out. The sample holds approximately 160,000 clones, almost 85% seen once. Sequencing was performed on peripheral blood. The receptors were gathered from a man between 18 and 35 years old with active or convalescent COVID-19.

The rearrangement joins TRBV10-1 to TRBJ2-2; no clear D gene. The CDR3 has 13 amino acids. The V end was cut by 10 bases, the J end by 6 bases, with 15 bases between. CDR1 and CDR2 from the germline V gene are WNHNN and SYGVQD (reference sequence). CDR3 in DNA: TGCGCCACCTTAACGGAGTTTCCCGGGGAGCTGTTTTTT. This gives the protein CATLTEFPGELFF.

V gene TRBV4-2 combines with J gene TRBJ2-7, with 10 bases matching TRBD1. This CDR3 is 15 amino acids long. Germline loops: CDR1 LGHNA, CDR2 YNFKEQ. Trimming took 1 base from V and 2 from J; bases not matched to a gene: 2. CDR3 nucleotides: TGTGCCAGCAGCCAAGTGGACAGGGGGACCTACGAGCAGTACTTC. This translates into CASSQVDRGTYEQYF.

This rearrangement joins TRBV19 to TRBJ1-4, with 8 bases matching TRBD1. This CDR3 region has 15 residues. Germline loops: CDR1 LNHDA, CDR2 SQIVND (reference sequence). V shed 4 bases and J 6 bases; nucleotides not matched to a gene: 7. The CDR3 region has the DNA TGTGCCAGTAGTAGGACAGGGCCATTATATGAAAAACTGTTTTTT. It codes for CASSRTGPLYEKLFF.

This clone was detected only a few times. The rearrangement uses TRBV6-1 and TRBJ1-1; the D is unclear. CDR1 is MNHNS and CDR2 is SASEGT in the germline V gene. This CDR3 is built from 13 residues. The ends were cut back, 3 bases at V and 5 bases at J, with 10 bases in the middle. The chain's CDR3 is CASSEIEDTEAFF. CDR3 DNA sequence: TGTGCCAGCAGTGAGATAGAGGATACTGAAGCTTTCTTT.

The chain has TRBV5-1 and TRBJ1-4; D gene unclear. V was cut by 0 bases and J by 8 bases, with 14 bases left in between. The CDR3 loop spans 15 amino acids. CDR1 and CDR2 (germline): SGHRS, YFSETQ. This chain's CDR3 is CASSLASGGREKLFF. The CDR3 bases are TGCGCCAGCAGCTTGGCCTCGGGAGGGAGAGAAAAACTGTTTTTT.

The chain links TRBV7-9 to TRBJ2-2; a weak D match, TRBD1 (6 bases). Trimming removed 5 bases from V and 1 base from J, with 23 bases in between. The CDR3 loop spans 19 amino acids. Looked up from germline, CDR1 is SEHNR and CDR2 is FQNEAQ (reference sequence). CDR3 sequence: CASSRYQGSGEGNTGELFF. The DNA of the CDR3 is TGTGCCAGCAGCCGCTACCAGGGGAGCGGAGAAGGGAACACCGGGGAGCTGTTTTTT.

The rearrangement links TRBV28 to TRBJ2-7; TRBD2 aligns across 7 bases. V gave up 3 bases and J gave up 11 bases; unmatched junction bases: 10. Germline V gives CDR1 MDHEN, CDR2 SYDVKM. The CDR3 runs 13 residues. The CDR3 loop reads CASSFGAWGGKYF. CDR3 bases: TGTGCCAGCAGTTTCGGGGCGTGGGGGGGAAAGTACTTC.

This clone was recorded a few times. The chain combines TRBV18 with TRBJ2-1; 11 bases are shared with TRBD1. The J segment lost 8 bases and the V segment lost 6 bases, leaving 9 bases of the junction unmatched. This CDR3 has 15 amino acids. Germline assignment: CDR1 KGHSH and CDR2 LQKENI. The CDR3 nucleotides are TGTGCCAGCTCGCAAGGGACAGGGGGTTTCCATGAGCAGTTCTTC. It yields the protein CASSQGTGGFHEQFF.

This chain uses TRBV19 with TRBJ1-5; TRBD1 is a possible D gene (5 bases). This CDR3 has 15 amino acids. Deletions cut 2 bases from V and 4 bases from J, with 12 bases between. Germline CDR1 reads LNHDA; CDR2 reads SQIVND (reference sequence). This CDR3 reads CASSISRGANQPQHF. The CDR3 region has the DNA TGTGCCAGTAGTATATCACGCGGGGCAAATCAGCCCCAGCATTTT.

The gene calls are TRBV29-1 and TRBJ2-2, with 9 bases lining up with TRBD1. The CDR3 is made up of 13 amino acids. V trimming: 4 bases; J trimming: 6 bases; junction bases outside the gene matches: 3. Germline values: CDR1 SQVTM, CDR2 ANQGSEA. The CDR3 protein is CSVGHRGPGELFF. DNA for the CDR3: TGCAGCGTTGGCCACAGGGGGCCCGGGGAGCTGTTTTTT.

V gene TRBV27 combines with J gene TRBJ1-2, with D possibly TRBD1 on 5 matching bases. Per the germline V gene, CDR1 is MNHEY and CDR2 is SMNVEV (reference sequence). The CDR3 runs 14 residues. Between the trimmed V and J ends, which lost 3 bases and 8 bases, there was a span of 16 bases. The CDR3 DNA follows: TGTGCCAGCAGTTTCACAAGTTTGGGGGGAGGCTACACCTTC. Its translation: CASSFTSLGGGYTF.

This clone came up once. The CDR3 DNA is TGTGCCAGCAGCCAGGTAGGGCTAGCGTACGAGCAGTACTTC. It is translated as CASSQVGLAYEQYF. This chain connects TRBV3-1 (or the pseudogene TRBV3-2) to TRBJ2-7; tentative D call: TRBD2 (6 bases). This CDR3 contains 14 residues. V was shortened by 3 bases and J by 4 bases, with 13 bases between the two germline ends. In germline, CDR1 is LGHDT, CDR2 YNNKEL (reference sequence).

The rearrangement links TRBV7-9 to TRBJ2-2; 7 bases are shared with TRBD1. The junction had 4 bases not matched to a gene; V was cut back by 6 bases and J by 6 bases. Germline loops: CDR1 SEHNR, CDR2 FQNEAQ (reference sequence). This CDR3 is built from 13 residues. CDR3 loop: CASRQGGPGELFF. The DNA for the CDR3 is TGTGCCAGCAGACAAGGGGGCCCCGGGGAGCTGTTTTTT.

The rearrangement joins TRBV13 to TRBJ2-1, with TRBD1 identical over 9 bases. The CDR3 runs 16 residues. Germline CDR1 is PRHDT and CDR2 is FYEKMQ (reference sequence). Trimming at V came to 4 bases and at J to 2 bases, leaving 6 bases not matched to a gene. In DNA form, the CDR3 reads TGTGCCAGCAGCTCCGGGACAGGGCCTACCTACAATGAGCAGTTCTTC. Its translation is CASSSGTGPTYNEQFF.